The rows below give T cell receptor beta chains drawn from one sample of a study of T-cell memory formation after mild COVID-19. TCRdb processed the 5' RACE reads anew with MiXCR; each CDR3 protein has one entry. The sample gives around 370,000 distinct CDR3 sequences, over 20% of which show up once; under 15% is in the top ten. Material: PBMCs or a T cell subset sorted from them (not recorded which). These receptor sequences come from an adult woman who had mild COVID-19 (a few samples of this study predate the infection). Cell type and time point are not known. Each CDR3 is given with its conserved first and last residue. D genes are given only for firm matches. Rows may omit the clone size; those that give it use once, few, many or a size class.

TRBJ2-2,TRBV7-9,NA,NA,13,CASSEVKNGELFF
TRBJ2-7,TRBV6-4,NA,NA,13,CAKRQGGAYEQYF
TRBJ2-6,TRBV27,many,NA,15,CASSVRAGGANVLTF
TRBJ2-7,TRBV5-1,many,NA,14,CASSPEGVPYEQYF
TRBJ2-3,TRBV19,few,NA,12,CASSRGADTQYF
TRBJ2-5,TRBV5-1,few,TRBD2,17,CASSLGGLAGRQETQYF
TRBJ2-3,TRBV29-1,few,TRBD1,16,CSVEVGGQGFIDTQYF
TRBJ1-1,TRBV29-1,few,NA,14,CSVEVKGGNTEAFF
TRBJ2-5,TRBV5-8,NA,TRBD2,16,CASSSFGLAGEETQYF
TRBJ2-1,TRBV12-3/TRBV12-4,many,NA,12,CASSSRVNEQFF